This T cell receptor (beta chain) derives from a study of T cells in Graves' hyperthyroidism and ophthalmopathy. This clonotype was detected many times. RNA transcripts yielded amplified TCR beta CDR3 regions. The primer set for the first-round RT-PCR of the TCR CDR3 was HTBI. Via MiXCR, TCRdb re-called the multiplex PCR reads, giving one row per CDR3 protein. Of hundreds of thousands of distinct CDR3 sequences in the sample, about 16% were seen once. The diagnoses drew upon clinical symptoms, serum thyroxine and TRAb, thyroid ultrasound and orbital computed tomography. The sequencing sample was made of blood. This sequence originates from a woman aged 60 to 75 with Graves' ophthalmopathy.

The CDR3 bases are TGCAGCGTGAGGGGACTAGCGGACGGCCGCTCCTACGAGCAGTACTTC. It yields the protein CSVRGLADGRSYEQYF. The rearrangement joins TRBV29-1 to TRBJ2-7; the match to TRBD2 covers 11 bases. Looked up from germline, CDR1 is SQVTM and CDR2 is ANQGSEA. Unmatched junction bases numbered 10, after V lost 6 bases and J lost 0 bases. The CDR3 runs to 16 residues.